The 9 T cell receptor beta chains reported below all come from one sample, sequenced in a study of cytomegalovirus exposure and HLA in healthy donors. With 60 Vbeta and 13 Jbeta primers, the PCR was carried out. Here immunoSEQ multiplex PCR was the method, and the copy in TCRdb shows in-frame clones only, minus some. The sample has about 150,000 clones; 76% are singletons. The sequenced sample was PBMCs. The receptors come from a man aged 40-49 years in good health and CMV-seronegative.

V and J are TRBV4-1 and TRBJ2-3, with TRBD2 matching over 12 bases. The V gene's germline CDR1 is MGHRA and CDR2 YSYEKL. V gave up 3 bases and J gave up 2 bases; unmatched junction bases: 6. This CDR3 is built from 17 residues. CDR3: CASSQSLAGGHTDTQYF. The CDR3, as DNA: TGCGCCAGCAGCCAGTCTCTAGCGGGAGGGCACACAGATACGCAGTATTTT.

This sequence joins TRBV6-6 and TRBJ2-7; D may be TRBD1 (6 bases). Deletions cut 6 bases from V and 6 bases from J, with 18 bases between. Per germline, CDR1 MNHNY and CDR2 SVGAGI (reference sequence). The CDR3 loop spans 14 amino acids. CDR3 loop: CASSLTSQGSEQYF. CDR3 DNA: TGTGCCAGCAGCCTTACTTCACAGGGTTCCGAGCAGTACTTC.

By sample share, this clone is medium-sized. The chain combines TRBV6-1 with TRBJ2-5; no clear D gene. The CDR3 spans 15 residues. From germline, CDR1 is MNHNS and CDR2 SASEGT. V gave up 7 bases and J gave up 2 bases, with 17 bases separating them. The CDR3 region is CASIFTLHSQETQYF. DNA for the CDR3: TGTGCCAGCATTTTTACCTTGCACTCTCAAGAGACCCAGTACTTC.

The gene calls are TRBV7-8 and TRBJ2-2, with D maybe TRBD2 (6 bases). The CDR3 sequence is 17 residues long. Germline V lookup: CDR1 SGHVS, CDR2 FQNEAQ. V lost 3 bases, J lost 11 bases, and 25 bases lay in between. The CDR3 DNA reads TGTGCCAGCAGCTTTTCCAGCAGTGGGGGGTTAGGAGTCGAGCTGTTTTTT. Its translation: CASSFSSSGGLGVELFF.

The chain uses TRBV27 and TRBJ1-1; D is unresolved. The germline V gene has CDR1 MNHEY and CDR2 SMNVEV (reference sequence). Trimming cost V 3 bases and J 2 bases, with 10 bases left between them. The length of the CDR3 is 14 residues. CDR3: CASSFQAENTEAFF. CDR3 sequence (DNA): TGTGCCAGCAGTTTCCAAGCTGAAAACACTGAAGCTTTCTTT.

The rearrangement joins TRBV11-2 to TRBJ1-3; no definite D call. V was clipped by 5 bases and J by 0 bases, with 17 bases between them. The CDR3 is 17 amino acids. Germline CDR1 reads SGHAT; CDR2 reads FQNNGV. The CDR3 protein is CASSPTFVYSSGNTIYF. The CDR3 bases are TGTGCCAGCAGCCCCACCTTTGTGTATAGCTCTGGAAACACCATATATTTT. Using reference TRBV11-2 and TRBJ1-3 for the parts outside the CDR3, the full variable domain is EAGVAQSPRYKIIEKRQSVAFWCNPISGHATLYWYQQILGQGPKLLIQFQNNGVVDDSQLPKDRFSAERLKGVDSTLKIQPAKLEDSAVYLCASSPTFVYSSGNTIYFGEGSWLTVV.

The chain employs TRBV7-6 and TRBJ2-7, with 8 bases lining up with TRBD2. Trimming cost V 5 bases and J 3 bases; bases outside gene matches: 9. The germline gives CDR1 SGHVS, CDR2 FNYEAQ. The CDR3 consists of 15 residues. This CDR3 is CASSRGTSFFYEQYF. CDR3 coding DNA: TGTGCCAGCAGCCGCGGGACTAGTTTTTTCTACGAGCAGTACTTC.

This clone was seen once. The chain recombines TRBV29-1 with TRBJ1-2; 11 positions match TRBD1. This CDR3 contains 13 residues. Germline-derived CDR1 and CDR2 are SQVTM and ANQGSEA. V trimming: 6 bases; J trimming: 7 bases; junction bases outside the gene matches: 7. CDR3 region: CSVGYGTGGGYTF. DNA for the CDR3: TGCAGCGTCGGATACGGGACAGGGGGTGGCTACACCTTC.

The V gene is TRBV6-5, the J gene TRBJ1-2, with D uncertain. CDR3 size: 13 residues. V lost 7 bases and J lost 6, with 15 bases in between. The germline V gene encodes CDR1 MNHEY and CDR2 SVGAGI. The CDR3 region is CASTTPPQHGYTF. In nucleotides, the CDR3 is TGTGCCAGCACCACTCCCCCCCAACATGGCTACACCTTC.